This T cell receptor (beta chain) is drawn from a study of T cell responses to AZD1222 COVID-19 vaccine. Notes on the study in general: Baseline seropositives among AZD1222 recipients totaled only five to seven. Nearly half of the spike-specific TCRs reportedly recognize variant regions that carry no mutations. The donors showed a predominance of white British ancestry and of females, with possible underestimation of clonal diversity.

Clones were sequenced by immunoSEQ multiplex PCR, and TCRdb holds only the in-frame ones, with some missing. The sample carries about 73,000 clones, 75% to 90% recorded once. V gave up 7 bases and J gave up 0 bases, with 12 bases separating them. This CDR3 is built from 14 residues. Germline values: CDR1 SNHLY, CDR2 FYNNEI. A note on this clone: Its target is not known.

Here the sequenced sample was peripheral blood, taken 28 days after the second AZD1222 dose. The receptor comes from an adult who received the AZD1222 COVID-19 vaccine. The chain couples TRBV2 to TRBJ1-2; D gene ambiguous. The CDR3 spells CASTQTRANYGYTF. DNA for the CDR3: TGTGCCAGCACCCAGACAAGAGCTAACTATGGCTACACCTTC.